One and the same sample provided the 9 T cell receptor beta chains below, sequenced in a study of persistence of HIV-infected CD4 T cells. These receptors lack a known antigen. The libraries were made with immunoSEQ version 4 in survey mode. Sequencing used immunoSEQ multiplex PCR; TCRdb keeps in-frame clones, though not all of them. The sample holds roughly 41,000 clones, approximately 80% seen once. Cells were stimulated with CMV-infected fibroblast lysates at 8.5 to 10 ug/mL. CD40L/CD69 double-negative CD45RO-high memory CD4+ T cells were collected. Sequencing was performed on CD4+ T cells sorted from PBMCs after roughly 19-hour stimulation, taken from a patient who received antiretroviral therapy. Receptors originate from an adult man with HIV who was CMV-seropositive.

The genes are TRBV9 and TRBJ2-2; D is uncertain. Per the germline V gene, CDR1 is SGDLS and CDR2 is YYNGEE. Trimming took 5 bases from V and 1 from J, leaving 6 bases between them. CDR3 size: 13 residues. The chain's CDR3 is CASSSGNTGELFF. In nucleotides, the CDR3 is TGTGCCAGCAGTTCAGGGAACACCGGGGAGCTGTTTTTT.

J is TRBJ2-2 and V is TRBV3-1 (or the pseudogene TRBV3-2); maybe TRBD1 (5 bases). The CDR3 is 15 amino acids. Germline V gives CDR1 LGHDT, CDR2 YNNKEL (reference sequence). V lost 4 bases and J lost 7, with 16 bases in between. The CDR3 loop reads CASSPYRNVGGELFF. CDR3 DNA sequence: TGTGCCAGCAGCCCCTACAGGAATGTGGGCGGGGAGCTGTTTTTT.

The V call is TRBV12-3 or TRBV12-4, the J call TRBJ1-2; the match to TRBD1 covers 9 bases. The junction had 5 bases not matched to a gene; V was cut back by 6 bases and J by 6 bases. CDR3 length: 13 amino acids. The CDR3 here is CASSVTGGHGYTF. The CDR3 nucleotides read TGTGCCAGCAGCGTTACAGGGGGCCATGGCTACACCTTC.

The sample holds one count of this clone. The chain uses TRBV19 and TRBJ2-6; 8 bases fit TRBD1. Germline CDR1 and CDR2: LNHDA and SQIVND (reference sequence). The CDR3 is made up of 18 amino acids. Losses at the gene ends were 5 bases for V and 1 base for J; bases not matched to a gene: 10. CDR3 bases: TGTGCCAGTAGTTTTGGACAGGGATATAGTTCTGGGGCCAACGTCCTGACTTTC. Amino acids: CASSFGQGYSSGANVLTF.

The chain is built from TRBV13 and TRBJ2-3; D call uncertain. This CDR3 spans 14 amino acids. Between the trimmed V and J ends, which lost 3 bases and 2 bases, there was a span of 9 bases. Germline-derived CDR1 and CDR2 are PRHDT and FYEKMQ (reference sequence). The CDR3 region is CASSLGRTTDTQYF. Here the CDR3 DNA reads TGTGCCAGCAGCTTGGGCAGAACCACAGATACGCAGTATTTT.

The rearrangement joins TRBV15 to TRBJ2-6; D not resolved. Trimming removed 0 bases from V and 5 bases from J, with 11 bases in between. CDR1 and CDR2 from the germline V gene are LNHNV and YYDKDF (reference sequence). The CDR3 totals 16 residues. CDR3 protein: CATSRESSPRANVLTF. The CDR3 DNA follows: TGTGCCACCAGCAGAGAGTCAAGTCCTCGGGCCAACGTCCTGACTTTC.

The CDR3 region is CASRPGREGEKLFF. CDR3 in DNA: TGCGCCAGCCGTCCGGGGAGGGAGGGAGAAAAACTGTTTTTT. The chain couples TRBV10-2 to TRBJ1-4, with unresolved D. CDR3 length equals 14 residues. From germline, CDR1 is WSHSY and CDR2 SAAADI. V lost 8 bases and J 8 bases, leaving 18 bases between the germline ends.

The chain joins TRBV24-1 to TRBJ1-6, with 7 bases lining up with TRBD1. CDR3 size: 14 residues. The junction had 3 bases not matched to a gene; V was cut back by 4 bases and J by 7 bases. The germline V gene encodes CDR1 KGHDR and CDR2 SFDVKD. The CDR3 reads CATSDQGVNSPLHF. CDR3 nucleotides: TGTGCCACCAGTGACCAGGGGGTGAATTCACCCCTCCACTTT.

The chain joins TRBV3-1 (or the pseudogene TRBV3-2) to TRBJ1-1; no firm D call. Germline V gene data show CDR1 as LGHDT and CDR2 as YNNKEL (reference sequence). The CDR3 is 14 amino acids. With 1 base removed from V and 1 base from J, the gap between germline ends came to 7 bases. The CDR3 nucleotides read TGTGCCAGCAGCCAAGTACAAGGGAACACTGAAGCTTTCTTT. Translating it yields CASSQVQGNTEAFF.